Listed below are T cell receptor beta chains from one sample, sequenced in a study of Graves' ophthalmopathy and Graves' hyperthyroidism. In TCRdb, the multiplex PCR reads were re-called with MiXCR into one record per CDR3 protein. This sample has some 360,000 distinct CDR3 sequences, with 15% to 20% found just once. The sample was peripheral blood. Receptors originate from an adult woman with stable Graves' hyperthyroidism. CDR3s include the opening cysteine and the closing phenylalanine or tryptophan. D genes are given only for firm matches. Clone size is given for some rows only: seen once, a few or many times, or a class if the clone is expanded.

j_gene,v_gene,d_gene,abundance,CDR3nt,CDR3aa
TRBJ1-2,TRBV13,TRBD1,many,TGTGCCAGCAGCCACCGCCGGACAGGGAACGGCTACACCTTC,CASSHRRTGNGYTF
TRBJ2-2,TRBV12-3/TRBV12-4,TRBD2,many,TGTGCCAGCAGTCTCCCGACTAGCGGGAGGTTGAACACCGGGGAGCTGTTTTTT,CASSLPTSGRLNTGELFF
TRBJ1-1,TRBV6-5,TRBD1,many,TGTGCCAGCAGTTCGACAGGGCGGGGGACTGAAGCTTTCTTT,CASSSTGRGTEAFF
TRBJ2-7,TRBV27,-,-,TGTGCCAGCAGCTCTGGGGACGGTATCTACGAGCAGTACTTC,CASSSGDGIYEQYF
TRBJ2-2,TRBV28,TRBD2,many,TGTGCCAGCAGCCAGGGAGCGGGAGTTGTCGGGGAGCTGTTTTTT,CASSQGAGVVGELFF
TRBJ1-5,TRBV6-1,TRBD1,many,TGTGCCAGCAGTGGGGGGACAGCTAGAGAGGAGCCCCAGCATTTT,CASSGGTAREEPQHF
TRBJ2-7,TRBV7-2,-,many,TGTGCCAGCAGCTCATACGGCCAAGGCTACGAGCAGTACTTC,CASSSYGQGYEQYF
TRBJ1-5,TRBV9,-,many,TGTGCCAGCAGCGTAGCCGGGGGCAATCAGCCCCAGCATTTT,CASSVAGGNQPQHF
TRBJ2-2,TRBV4-1,-,many,TGCGCCAGCAGCCAAGGCGGGACATTGGAACAAGGGGAGCTGTTTTTT,CASSQGGTLEQGELFF
TRBJ1-1,TRBV20-1,-,many,TGCAGTGCGTTGCGGGACGCAGTTGAAGCTTTCTTT,CSALRDAVEAFF